The 4 T cell receptor beta chains below all came from one sample that was sequenced in a study of blood T cell repertoires in COVID-19. Generated by immunoSEQ multiplex PCR, the TCRdb table keeps only in-frame clones and is missing some. Altogether some 150,000 clones are present, 65% to 85% being singletons, with the ten largest covering roughly 8.6%. The sample comprised peripheral blood. These receptors all stem from a man aged 50-60 years with active or convalescent COVID-19.

As DNA, the CDR3 is TGTGCCAGCAGTCGGGACAGGGGGAACACTGAAGCTTTCTTT. Its translation: CASSRDRGNTEAFF. The chain couples TRBV6-5 to TRBJ1-1, with 10 positions matching TRBD1. The CDR3 extends over 14 amino acids. V lost 5 bases and J lost 1; bases outside the gene matches: 1. CDR1 MNHEY and CDR2 SVGAGI come from the germline V gene.

A single count supports this clone. The CDR3 loop reads CASTIQGAISGANVLTF. CDR3 nucleotides: TGTGCCAGTACCATACAGGGGGCCATCTCTGGGGCCAACGTCCTGACTTTC. The chain has TRBV19 and TRBJ2-6; 9 nucleotides line up with TRBD1. Trimming at V came to 7 bases and at J to 0 bases, leaving 7 bases not matched to a gene. CDR3 size: 17 residues. Germline CDR1 LNHDA, CDR2 SQIVND (reference sequence).

The J gene is TRBJ2-3, the V gene TRBV9, with 9 bases fitting TRBD1. Germline CDR1 SGDLS, CDR2 YYNGEE. V lost 1 base and J lost 0; bases outside the gene matches: 6. This CDR3 has 17 amino acids. The CDR3 spells CASSVWGQGGSTDTQYF. CDR3 coding DNA: TGTGCCAGCAGCGTATGGGGACAGGGTGGGAGCACAGATACGCAGTATTTT.

The rearrangement uses TRBV7-8 and TRBJ2-7, with 9 positions matching TRBD1. This CDR3 contains 15 residues. The germline gives CDR1 SGHVS, CDR2 FQNEAQ. The J segment lost 4 bases and the V segment lost 2 bases, leaving 6 bases of the junction unmatched. The CDR3 protein is CASSLPNRGRYEQYF. CDR3 in DNA: TGTGCCAGCAGCTTACCTAACAGGGGGCGGTACGAGCAGTACTTC.